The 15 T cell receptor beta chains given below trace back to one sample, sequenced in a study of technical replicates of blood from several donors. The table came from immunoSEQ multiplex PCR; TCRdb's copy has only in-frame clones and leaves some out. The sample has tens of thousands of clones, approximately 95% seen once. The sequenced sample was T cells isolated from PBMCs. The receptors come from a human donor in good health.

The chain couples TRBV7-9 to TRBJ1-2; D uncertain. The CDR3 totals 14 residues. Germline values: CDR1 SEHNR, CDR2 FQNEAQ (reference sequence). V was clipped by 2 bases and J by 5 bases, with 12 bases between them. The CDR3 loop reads CASSLNRVEYGYTF. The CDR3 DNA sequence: TGTGCCAGCAGCTTAAACCGGGTGGAATATGGCTACACCTTC.

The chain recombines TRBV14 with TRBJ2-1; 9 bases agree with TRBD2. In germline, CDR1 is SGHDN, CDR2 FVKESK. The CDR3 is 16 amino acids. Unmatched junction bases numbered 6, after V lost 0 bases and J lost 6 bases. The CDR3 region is CASSQEYIAGVNEQFF. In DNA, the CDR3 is TGTGCCAGCAGCCAAGAATATATAGCGGGAGTCAATGAGCAGTTCTTC.

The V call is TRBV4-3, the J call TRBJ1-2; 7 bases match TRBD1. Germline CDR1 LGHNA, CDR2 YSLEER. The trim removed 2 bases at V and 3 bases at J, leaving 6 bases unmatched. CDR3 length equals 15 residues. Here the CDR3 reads CASSQYARGDYGYTF. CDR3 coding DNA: TGCGCCAGCAGCCAATACGCCAGGGGGGACTATGGCTACACCTTC.

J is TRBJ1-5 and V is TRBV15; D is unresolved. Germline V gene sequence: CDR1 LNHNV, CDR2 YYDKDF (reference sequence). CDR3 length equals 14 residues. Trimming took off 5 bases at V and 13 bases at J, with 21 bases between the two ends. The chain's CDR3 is CATSLTDGGSTQHF. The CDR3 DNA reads TGTGCCACCAGCTTAACCGACGGCGGTTCAACTCAGCATTTT.

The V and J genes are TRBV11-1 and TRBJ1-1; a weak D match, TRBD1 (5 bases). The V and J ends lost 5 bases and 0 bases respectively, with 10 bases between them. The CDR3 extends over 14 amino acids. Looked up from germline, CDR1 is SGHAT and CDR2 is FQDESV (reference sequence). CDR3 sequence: CASSTRAMNTEAFF. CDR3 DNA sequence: TGTGCCAGCAGCACCAGGGCTATGAACACTGAAGCTTTCTTT.

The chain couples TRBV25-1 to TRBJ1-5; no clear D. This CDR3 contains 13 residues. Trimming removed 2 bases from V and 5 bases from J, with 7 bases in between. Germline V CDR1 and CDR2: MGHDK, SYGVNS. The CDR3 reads CASSEGSHQPQHF. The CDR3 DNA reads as TGTGCCAGCAGTGAAGGCTCGCATCAGCCCCAGCATTTT.

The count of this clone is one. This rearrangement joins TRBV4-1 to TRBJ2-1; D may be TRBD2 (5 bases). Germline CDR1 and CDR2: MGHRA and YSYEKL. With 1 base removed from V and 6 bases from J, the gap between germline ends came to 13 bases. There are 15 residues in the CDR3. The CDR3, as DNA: TGCGCCAGCAGCCAAGTTCGGGGAAGCGGCAATGAGCAGTTCTTC. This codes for CASSQVRGSGNEQFF.

This chain's CDR3 is CASSPTYEQYF. In DNA, the CDR3 is TGTGCCAGCAGTCCAACTTACGAGCAGTACTTC. V usage is TRBV6-1 and J usage is TRBJ2-7, with D uncertain. The CDR3 consists of 11 residues. Germline CDR1 reads MNHNS; CDR2 reads SASEGT. The V end was cut by 5 bases, the J end by 4 bases, with 6 bases between.

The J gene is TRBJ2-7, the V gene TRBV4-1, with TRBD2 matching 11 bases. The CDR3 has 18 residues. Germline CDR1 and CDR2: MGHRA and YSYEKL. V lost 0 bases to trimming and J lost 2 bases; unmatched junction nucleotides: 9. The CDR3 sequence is CASSQELGTSGTTYEQYF. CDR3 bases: TGCGCCAGCAGCCAAGAGCTCGGGACTAGCGGCACGACCTACGAGCAGTACTTC.

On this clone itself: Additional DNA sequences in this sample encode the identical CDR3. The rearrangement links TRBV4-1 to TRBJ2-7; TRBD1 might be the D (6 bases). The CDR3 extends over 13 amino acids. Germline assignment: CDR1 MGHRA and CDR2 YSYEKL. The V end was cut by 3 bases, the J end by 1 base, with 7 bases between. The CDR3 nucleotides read TGCGCCAGCAGCCAGACAGGTTCCTACGAGCAGTACTTC. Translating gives CASSQTGSYEQYF.

CDR3 in amino acids: CASSLSGSKSYEQYF. For the CDR3, the DNA is TGTGCCAGTAGTCTTAGCGGGAGTAAATCCTACGAGCAGTACTTC. The chain joins TRBV19 to TRBJ2-7, with TRBD2 identical over 9 bases. Per the germline V gene, CDR1 is LNHDA and CDR2 is SQIVND (reference sequence). V gave up 5 bases and J gave up 1 base; unmatched junction bases: 6. The CDR3 consists of 15 residues.

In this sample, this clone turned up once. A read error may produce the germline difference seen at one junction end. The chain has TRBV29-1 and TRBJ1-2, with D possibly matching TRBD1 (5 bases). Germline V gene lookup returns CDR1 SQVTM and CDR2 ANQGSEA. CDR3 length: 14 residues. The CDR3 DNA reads TGCAGCGTTGAGGGGGGGACTCAGACAGTCACACTATACTTC. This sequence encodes CSVEGGTQTVTLYF.

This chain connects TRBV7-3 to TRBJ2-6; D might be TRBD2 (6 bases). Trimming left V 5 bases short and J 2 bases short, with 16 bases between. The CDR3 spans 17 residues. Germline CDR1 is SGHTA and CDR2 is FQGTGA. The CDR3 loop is CASSPPSGETGANVLTF. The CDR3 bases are TGTGCCAGCAGCCCTCCCTCGGGGGAAACTGGGGCCAACGTCCTGACTTTC.

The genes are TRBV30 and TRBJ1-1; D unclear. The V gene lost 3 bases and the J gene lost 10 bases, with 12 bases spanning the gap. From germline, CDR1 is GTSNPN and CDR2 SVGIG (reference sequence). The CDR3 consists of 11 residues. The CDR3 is CAWSSWEAAFF. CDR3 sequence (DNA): TGTGCCTGGAGCTCTTGGGAGGCAGCTTTCTTT. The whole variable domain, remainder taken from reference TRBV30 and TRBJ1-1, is SQTIHQWPATLVQPVGSPLSLECTVEGTSNPNLYWYRQAAGRGLQLLFYSVGIGQISSEVPQNLSASRPQDRQFILSSKKLLLSDSGFYLCAWSSWEAAFFGQGTRLTVV.

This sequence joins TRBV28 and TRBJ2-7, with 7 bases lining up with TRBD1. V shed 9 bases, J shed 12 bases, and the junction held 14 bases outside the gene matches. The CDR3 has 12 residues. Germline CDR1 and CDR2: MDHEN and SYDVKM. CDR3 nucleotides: TGTGCCAGTAATACCGGGACAGAAGGCGGGTACTTC. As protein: CASNTGTEGGYF. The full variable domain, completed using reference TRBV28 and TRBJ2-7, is DVKVTQSSRYLVKRTGEKVFLECVQDMDHENMFWYRQDPGLGLRLIYFSYDVKMKEKGDIPEGYSVSREKKERFSLILESASTNQTSMYLCASNTGTEGGYFGPGTRLTVT.